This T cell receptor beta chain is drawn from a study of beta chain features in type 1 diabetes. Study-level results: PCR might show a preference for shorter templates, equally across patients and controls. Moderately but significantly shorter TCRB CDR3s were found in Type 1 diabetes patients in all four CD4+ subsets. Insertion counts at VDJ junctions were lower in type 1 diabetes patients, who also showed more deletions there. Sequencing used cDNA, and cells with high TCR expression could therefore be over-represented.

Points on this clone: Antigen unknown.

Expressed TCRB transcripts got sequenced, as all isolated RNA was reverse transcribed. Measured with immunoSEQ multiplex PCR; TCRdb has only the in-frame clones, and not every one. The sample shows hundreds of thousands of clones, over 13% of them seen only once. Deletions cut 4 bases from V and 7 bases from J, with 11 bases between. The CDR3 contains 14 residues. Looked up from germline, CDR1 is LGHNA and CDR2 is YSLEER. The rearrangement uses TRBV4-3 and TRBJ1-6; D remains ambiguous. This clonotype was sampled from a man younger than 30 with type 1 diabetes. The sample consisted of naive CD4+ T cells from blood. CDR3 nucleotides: TGCGCCAGCAGCCCGGGGTATCACAATTCACCCCTCCACTTT. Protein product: CASSPGYHNSPLHF.